The 7 T cell receptor beta chains below come from one sample, sequenced in a study of T cell repertoires in cytomegalovirus infection (dated by TCRdb to between 2017 and 2020). The instrument was an Illumina HiSeq 1500. TCRdb ran its own pipeline on the public reads, namely fastp trimming at Q25 and MiXCR clone calling, and kept in-frame beta chains. When rows share a CDR3 protein, they turn into one entry using the most common DNA and genes. The sample table lists about 150,000 distinct CDR3 sequences, approximately 17% of them with a count of one. The ten top clones hold 15% to 20% of the sample. Material for sequencing was CD8+ T cells from PBMCs. Receptors originate from a human donor in good health (CMV status not recorded). Some clones in this sample may be carry-over from other donors' samples.

This chain joins TRBV7-2 and TRBJ2-3; 11 bases line up with TRBD2. CDR1 is SGHTA and CDR2 is FQGNSA in the germline V gene. The CDR3 has 15 residues. J lost 2 bases, V lost 4 bases, and 2 bases had no gene match. CDR3 in amino acids: CASSWGLAATDTQYF. CDR3 nucleotides: TGTGCCAGCAGCTGGGGACTAGCGGCCACAGATACGCAGTATTTT.

The CDR3 DNA follows: TGTGCCAGCAGTTTATTTTCTCCCTCCTCGTTCCATCAGCCCCAGCATTTT. Protein product: CASSLFSPSSFHQPQHF. The V and J genes are TRBV12-3 or TRBV12-4 and TRBJ1-5; D gene ambiguous. Trimming took off 2 bases at V and 5 bases at J, with 19 bases between the two ends. This CDR3 has 17 residues.

V and J are TRBV24-1 and TRBJ1-5, with TRBD1 matching over 8 bases. The CDR3 has 15 residues. Trimming took 3 bases from V and 4 from J; bases not matched to a gene: 4. CDR1 and CDR2 (germline): KGHDR, SFDVKD. CDR3 protein: CATSDGTGTNQPQHF. The CDR3 region has the DNA TGTGCCACCAGTGATGGGACAGGAACAAATCAGCCCCAGCATTTT.

This clonotype was observed a handful of times. The CDR3 coding sequence is TGTGCCAGCAGTTACGCTAGTGGGGATTCGACCAAAAACATTCAGTACTTC. Its protein is CASSYASGDSTKNIQYF. The chain recombines TRBV6-5 with TRBJ2-4; D not certain. The CDR3 covers 17 residues. The V gene lost 2 bases and the J gene lost 2 bases, with 16 bases spanning the gap. Looked up from germline, CDR1 is MNHEY and CDR2 is SVGAGI.

In this sample, this clonotype turned up a few times. The gene calls are TRBV7-2 and TRBJ2-3; TRBD1 is a possible D gene (5 bases). Germline V CDR1 and CDR2: SGHTA, FQGNSA. The CDR3 loop spans 15 amino acids. Trimming left V 1 base short and J 7 bases short, with 15 bases between. The CDR3 sequence is CASSLEVGREYTQYF. The DNA of the CDR3 is TGTGCCAGCAGCTTAGAAGTCGGCAGGGAATATACGCAGTATTTT.

This clonotype was found many times. This rearrangement joins TRBV7-2 to TRBJ2-7; D not certain. Trimming shortened V by 5 bases and J by 1 base, and 12 bases separated the two germline ends. The CDR3 is 14 residues long. Germline values: CDR1 SGHTA, CDR2 FQGNSA. The CDR3 region is CASSPIDGSYEQYF. DNA of the CDR3: TGTGCCAGCAGCCCCATCGACGGTTCCTACGAGCAGTACTTC.

This clonotype has a handful of counts. CDR3 residues: CSARTRDLVGYTF. Here the CDR3 DNA reads TGCAGTGCTAGAACCAGGGACTTGGTAGGCTACACCTTC. J is TRBJ1-2 and V is TRBV20-1; tentatively, D is TRBD1 (5 bases). V was cut by 2 bases and J by 8 bases, with 15 bases left in between. The CDR3 is 13 residues long. Germline lookup yields CDR1 DFQATT and CDR2 SNEGSKA (reference sequence).